Listed below are T cell receptor beta chains from one sample, sequenced in a study of T cell responses to AZD1222 COVID-19 vaccine. Assay used: immunoSEQ multiplex PCR; TCRdb lists only in-frame clones, some missing. The table includes around 99,000 clones, 80% to 90% detected once. Sequenced material: peripheral blood, taken on day 0 of AZD1222 vaccination. The source is an adult in good health. Each CDR3 is given with its conserved first and last residue. A D gene is named only where the DNA matches it firmly. Rows give clone size only sometimes, using once, few, many, or a class for an expanded clone.

.	TRBV4-3	TRBJ1-1	.	TGCGCCAGCAGCCATGGAAACAGAGTGAACACTGAAGCTTTCTTT	CASSHGNRVNTEAFF
TRBD2	TRBV9	TRBJ2-4	.	TGTGCCAGCTCGGGAGGGGGATTAGCCAAAAACATTCAGTACTTC	CASSGGGLAKNIQYF
TRBD1	TRBV18	TRBJ1-2	.	TGTGCCAGCTCACCCCGGGACAGGGACTCGGGGGGCTACACCTTC	CASSPRDRDSGGYTF
.	TRBV7-9	TRBJ2-7	.	TGTGCCAGCAGCCAGGCGCCAATTCTCCCCGAGCAGTACTTC	CASSQAPILPEQYF
.	TRBV5-1	TRBJ2-1	few	TGCGCCAGCATCACAGGATCAGGGTCCTACAATGAGCAGTTCTTC	CASITGSGSYNEQFF
.	TRBV5-6	TRBJ1-5	.	TGTGCCAGCAGCTTGGGCACTGCCCATCAGCCCCAGCATTTT	CASSLGTAHQPQHF
.	TRBV28	TRBJ1-3	.	TGTGCCAGCAGTAATCAGGGATCTGGAAACACCATATATTTT	CASSNQGSGNTIYF
TRBD1	TRBV6-5	TRBJ2-7	few	TGTGCCAGCAGTTACCCGGTAGGGGGCGGATCCTACGAGCAGTACTTC	CASSYPVGGGSYEQYF
.	TRBV14	TRBJ1-1	once	TGTGCCAGCAGTCTACAGGGATACACTGAAGCTTTCTTT	CASSLQGYTEAFF
TRBD1	TRBV29-1	TRBJ1-5	.	TGCAGCGTGAAGAAGCAGGGGGGTCAGCCCCAGCATTTT	CSVKKQGGQPQHF
.	TRBV4-1	TRBJ2-4	.	TGCGCCAGCAGCCAAGGGGCCAGTGCTCTAAACATTCAGTACTTC	CASSQGASALNIQYF
.	TRBV19	TRBJ1-5	.	TGTGCCAGTACCACAGGGTTCTTGAACAATCAGCCCCAGCATTTT	CASTTGFLNNQPQHF
TRBD1	TRBV4-2	TRBJ2-7	.	TGTGCCAGCAGCCAAGAATTTCTGGAAACAGGGGTAGGGTCCTACGAGCAGTACTTC	CASSQEFLETGVGSYEQYF
TRBD1	TRBV6-6	TRBJ1-4	.	TGTGCCAGCAGTTATATACAGGGGGCCCTGAGCGAAAAACTGTTTTTT	CASSYIQGALSEKLFF
TRBD1	TRBV4-3	TRBJ2-1	.	TGCGCCAGCAGCCACGGGGGCGGGACAGGGTTTTTTTGGGATGAGCAGTTCTTC	CASSHGGGTGFFWDEQFF
.	TRBV6-2/TRBV6-3	TRBJ1-1	.	TGTGCCAGCAGTCACAGGTCGCAGGCTTTCTTT	CASSHRSQAFF
TRBD2	TRBV3-1/TRBV3-2	TRBJ2-4	.	TGTGCCAGCAGCCTACGGAGGGAGGGCAACATTCAGTACTTC	CASSLRREGNIQYF
.	TRBV28	TRBJ2-1	once	TGTGCCAGCAGTTCCCTTGGCGACACGCGCTCCTACAATGAGCAGTTCTTC	CASSSLGDTRSYNEQFF
.	TRBV6-5	TRBJ2-7	.	TGTGCCAGCAGCCCCTCCGGGGCGGTGGCCTACGAGCAGTACTTC	CASSPSGAVAYEQYF
TRBD2	TRBV7-6	TRBJ2-7	.	TGTGCCAGCAGCTTGACTAGCTCCTCCTACGAGCAGTACTTC	CASSLTSSSYEQYF
.	TRBV28	TRBJ1-2	.	TGTGCCAGCAGCCGCAGGGTCGACTATGGCTACACCTTC	CASSRRVDYGYTF
.	TRBV27	TRBJ1-6	once	TGTGCCAGCAAGGACACCGTCTATAATTCACCCCTCCACTTT	CASKDTVYNSPLHF
.	TRBV7-6	TRBJ2-5	.	TGTGCCAGCAGCCTAACGACACACCAAGAGACCCAGTACTTC	CASSLTTHQETQYF
.	TRBV7-3	TRBJ2-2	.	TGTGCCAGCAGCCTCCCAAACGGCGGGGAGCTGTTTTTT	CASSLPNGGELFF
.	TRBV19	TRBJ1-5	.	TGTGCCACAGCTGTTCGGATGGGGGATCAGCCCCAGCATTTT	CATAVRMGDQPQHF
TRBD1	TRBV5-1	TRBJ1-4	.	TGCGCCAGCAGCTTGAGACAGGGGGCGAGTGAAAAACTGTTTTTT	CASSLRQGASEKLFF
.	TRBV19	TRBJ1-5	.	TGTGCCAGTAGTTCCCGGACTTTCAATCAGCCCCAGCATTTT	CASSSRTFNQPQHF
.	TRBV6-1	TRBJ1-5	.	TGTGCCAGCAGTGAAGGAGGGGGATGGCAGCCCCAGCATTTT	CASSEGGGWQPQHF
TRBD2	TRBV4-2	TRBJ2-2	.	TGTGCCAGCAGCCACCCCGGGACTAACTATGGGGGGGAGCTGTTTTTT	CASSHPGTNYGGELFF
.	TRBV6-4	TRBJ1-4	.	TGTGCCACCATCTCATCGGGCCGTACGAGTCCCGATGAAAAACTGTTTTTT	CATISSGRTSPDEKLFF
.	TRBV12-3/TRBV12-4	TRBJ2-5	.	TGTGCCAGCAGGGTAACAGGGCGAGAGACCCAGTACTTC	CASRVTGRETQYF
.	TRBV7-3	TRBJ1-3	.	TGTGCCAGCAGCTGGCGCGCAGGGGAGGCTGGAAACACCATATATTTT	CASSWRAGEAGNTIYF
.	TRBV9	TRBJ1-6	.	TGTGCCAGCAGCGTAGAAGCCGGCTCCTATAATTCACCCCTCCACTTT	CASSVEAGSYNSPLHF
.	TRBV15	TRBJ2-3	.	TGTGCCACCAGCAGAGCTCAGGGCACAGATACGCAGTATTTT	CATSRAQGTDTQYF
.	TRBV28	TRBJ2-2	.	TGTGCCAGCAATTCTCCCGACTTAGCGGCCTCAGGCTGGGAGCTGTTTTTT	CASNSPDLAASGWELFF
TRBD1	TRBV7-2	TRBJ2-7	.	TGTGCCAGCAGCCCCCGGACAGGGATCGGGGAGCAGTACTTC	CASSPRTGIGEQYF
TRBD2	TRBV11-2	TRBJ2-7	.	TGTGCCAGCAGGGGGCCGGGACTAGCGGGAGTATACGAGCAGTACTTC	CASRGPGLAGVYEQYF
.	TRBV6-2/TRBV6-3	TRBJ2-1	.	TGTGCCAGCAGTTCCGGACACACCATAGGGCATGAGCAGTTCTTC	CASSSGHTIGHEQFF
.	TRBV3-1/TRBV3-2	TRBJ2-3	.	TGTGCCAGCAGCCAAACAGGGTGGGGCACAGATACGCAGTATTTT	CASSQTGWGTDTQYF
.	TRBV30	TRBJ1-2	.	TGTGCCTGGACTCTCGGGGTGGACACCAATCCGAGGGGCTACACCTTC	CAWTLGVDTNPRGYTF
.	TRBV30	TRBJ1-5	.	TGTGCCTGGAGTGTACGGGATAATCAGCCCCAGCATTTT	CAWSVRDNQPQHF
TRBD1	TRBV28	TRBJ2-7	.	TGTGCCAGCAGTCGACCCGGGACAGCCTCCTACGAGCAGTACTTC	CASSRPGTASYEQYF
.	TRBV21-1	TRBJ1-2	.	TGTGCCAGCATCCTGGACATCCGGAGGGCCTCTGGCTACACCTTC	CASILDIRRASGYTF
.	TRBV11-3	TRBJ2-7	.	TGTGCCAGCAGCCCTAGTTCAGACCGTTACGAGCAGTACTTC	CASSPSSDRYEQYF
.	TRBV18	TRBJ2-1	.	TGTGCCAGCTCCACGGGGGATTACAATGAGCAGTTCTTC	CASSTGDYNEQFF
TRBD1	TRBV3-1/TRBV3-2	TRBJ2-7	.	TGTGCCAGCAGCCCTCGCCCGGGACAGGGGATCCCCTACGAGCAGTACTTC	CASSPRPGQGIPYEQYF
TRBD1	TRBV7-8	TRBJ1-4	.	TGTGCCAGCAGCTTAGACGACAGGGAGGATGAAAAACTGTTTTTT	CASSLDDREDEKLFF
TRBD1	TRBV7-2	TRBJ1-6	.	TGTGCCAGCAGCCCCCCCCCGAGACAGGGGCCACCCCTCCACTTT	CASSPPPRQGPPLHF
.	TRBV5-1	TRBJ1-2	.	TGCGCCAGCAGCTCCTGGACGGGGGACTATGGCTACACCTTC	CASSSWTGDYGYTF
.	TRBV6-5	TRBJ1-1	.	TGTGCCAGCAGTTACTCTTCCGACACTGAAGCTTTCTTT	CASSYSSDTEAFF
.	TRBV30	TRBJ2-1	.	TGTGCCTGGATCCCGAACAACTCCTACAATGAGCAGTTCTTC	CAWIPNNSYNEQFF
.	TRBV5-1	TRBJ2-7	.	TGCGCCAGCAGCTTGGGAAACAGGGACTACGAGCAGTACTTC	CASSLGNRDYEQYF
.	TRBV15	TRBJ1-1	.	TGTGCCACCAGCAGAAAAGACAGCTTTAACACTGAAGCTTTCTTT	CATSRKDSFNTEAFF